One sample yielded the 20 T cell receptor beta chains listed below, sequenced in a study of beta chain features in type 1 diabetes. General study results and limits: The study found moderately but significantly shorter TCRB CDR3s in all four CD4+ subsets of Type 1 diabetes patients.

Of the isolated RNA, all was reverse transcribed, and so the sequenced material was expressed TCRB transcripts. Repertoires were generated with immunoSEQ multiplex PCR, while TCRdb's copy carries only in-frame clones and drops some. There are 140,000 or so clones in the sample; approximately 13% occur only once, and around 1.4% lies in the top ten. These receptors lack a known antigen. Sequencing used central memory CD4+ T cells from blood. Receptors were obtained from a man younger than 35 with type 1 diabetes.

This clone was seen a handful of times. This rearrangement joins TRBV11-3 to TRBJ2-3; D is possibly TRBD2 (5 bases). Between the trimmed V and J ends, which lost 8 bases and 0 bases, there was a span of 12 bases. CDR1 and CDR2 from the germline V gene are SGHNT and YENEEA. This CDR3 region has 14 residues. The CDR3 nucleotides read TGTGCCAGCGAGGGATCCACTAGCACAGATACGCAGTATTTT. Its translation: CASEGSTSTDTQYF. Full variable domain (outside the CDR3, taken from reference TRBV11-3 and TRBJ2-3): EAGVVQSPRYKIIEKKQPVAFWCNPISGHNTLYWYLQNLGQGPELLIRYENEEAVDDSQLPKDRFSAERLKGVDSTLKIQPAELGDSAVYLCASEGSTSTDTQYFGPGTRLTVL.

The chain carries TRBV6-1 and TRBJ1-2; a possible D gene is TRBD1 (6 bases). V lost 4 bases, J lost 7 bases, and 19 bases lay in between. Germline V lookup: CDR1 MNHNS, CDR2 SASEGT. This CDR3 region has 15 residues. This chain's CDR3 is CASSAQQGATRGYTF. The CDR3 nucleotides read TGTGCCAGCAGTGCACAACAGGGTGCGACGCGTGGCTACACCTTC.

In this sample, this clone turned up a few times. The chain has TRBV30 and TRBJ1-1; tentative D call: TRBD1 (5 bases). The CDR3 has 15 amino acids. Germline CDR1 reads GTSNPN; CDR2 reads SVGIG (reference sequence). V lost 3 bases, J lost 4 bases, and 18 bases lay in between. CDR3 amino acids: CAWRGQGGPLTEAFF. Written as DNA, the CDR3 is TGTGCCTGGAGGGGTCAGGGAGGTCCACTCACTGAAGCTTTCTTT.

The sample holds a few counts of this clone. A much larger clone lies a single base off, so this may be a read error. This rearrangement joins TRBV14 to TRBJ1-6; 7 nucleotides match TRBD1. The J segment lost 10 bases and the V segment lost 5 bases, leaving 11 bases of the junction unmatched. CDR3 length: 15 residues. From germline, CDR1 is SGHDN and CDR2 FVKESK. The CDR3 DNA follows: TGTGCCAGCAGCAGACAGGGATCCCCGAAATCACCCCTCCACTTT. This translates into CASSRQGSPKSPLHF.

This clone was picked up a small number of times. The chain couples TRBV5-1 to TRBJ2-7; D might be TRBD1 (6 bases). The germline gives CDR1 SGHRS, CDR2 YFSETQ. The CDR3 has 13 amino acids. Trimming left V 4 bases short and J 2 bases short, with 10 bases between. The CDR3 loop is CASSAGTPYEQYF. DNA of the CDR3: TGCGCCAGCAGCGCCGGGACACCCTACGAGCAGTACTTC.

Only a few counts were recorded for this clone. The J gene is TRBJ1-6, the V gene TRBV6-5; a weak D match, TRBD1 (5 bases). The ends were cut back, 7 bases at V and 0 bases at J, with 7 bases in the middle. Germline V CDR1 and CDR2: MNHEY, SVGAGI. The CDR3 has 14 residues. The CDR3 protein is CASMRGSYNSPLHF. As DNA, the CDR3 is TGTGCCAGCATGAGGGGCTCCTATAATTCACCCCTCCACTTT.

There are a few counts of this clone. The same CDR3 can be traced to other DNA sequences in this sample. The genes are TRBV18 and TRBJ1-5; D remains ambiguous. The germline CDR1 and CDR2 sequences are KGHSH and LQKENI. The ends were cut back, 2 bases at V and 9 bases at J, with 11 bases in the middle. This CDR3 has 13 residues. The CDR3 region has the DNA TGTGCCAGCTCACCAGAGGGTCCTAGGCCCCAGCATTTT. Protein: CASSPEGPRPQHF.

The chain recombines TRBV4-2 with TRBJ1-1; tentative D call: TRBD1 (5 bases). The CDR3 length is 15 residues. In germline, CDR1 is LGHNA, CDR2 YNFKEQ. V lost 1 base, J lost 5 bases, and 14 bases lay in between. In DNA form, the CDR3 reads TGTGCCAGCAGCCAAGGAGCAGGGTTGGAGACTGAAGCTTTCTTT. Translation: CASSQGAGLETEAFF.

The chain combines TRBV27 with TRBJ2-1; D is uncertain. Germline CDR1 is MNHEY and CDR2 is SMNVEV (reference sequence). The CDR3 has 14 amino acids. The V gene lost 7 bases and the J gene lost 2 bases, with 12 bases spanning the gap. CDR3 residues: CASTPTGPYNEQFF. In DNA, the CDR3 is TGTGCCAGCACCCCTACCGGACCCTACAATGAGCAGTTCTTC.

This clone came up a few times. V gene TRBV10-3 combines with J gene TRBJ2-3; possible D gene TRBD1, 5 bases. Looked up from germline, CDR1 is ENHRY and CDR2 is SYGVKD. The CDR3 is made up of 15 amino acids. Deletions cut 3 bases from V and 1 base from J, with 11 bases between. The CDR3 DNA is TGTGCCATCAGTGAAGGGGTTATGGGCACAGATACGCAGTATTTT. It translates to CAISEGVMGTDTQYF.

Concerning this clone: It is likely a read error: a sequence one base away is far more abundant. The gene calls are TRBV6-5 and TRBJ2-3; the D is unclear. Trimming left V 6 bases short and J 5 bases short, with 15 bases between. The length of the CDR3 is 14 residues. Germline V gives CDR1 MNHEY, CDR2 SVGAGI. The CDR3 DNA sequence: TGTGCCAGCAGGCGCGACCCACGGGTAGATACGCAGTATTTT. Its protein product is CASRRDPRVDTQYF.

This chain connects TRBV6-5 to TRBJ1-4; D gene uncertain. Germline V gene sequence: CDR1 MNHEY, CDR2 SVGAGI. V was shortened by 6 bases and J by 8 bases, with 13 bases between the two germline ends. The CDR3 spans 13 residues. The CDR3 spells CASRAGRGEKLFF. As DNA, the CDR3 is TGTGCCAGCAGAGCGGGGAGAGGAGAAAAACTGTTTTTT.

The table lists this clone with many counts. The gene calls are TRBV10-3 and TRBJ2-3; D is unresolved. The CDR3 totals 12 residues. Germline CDR1 reads ENHRY; CDR2 reads SYGVKD. V lost 8 bases to trimming and J lost 0 bases, with 6 bases between them. The CDR3 spells CAIATSTDTQYF. DNA of the CDR3: TGTGCCATCGCCACTAGCACAGATACGCAGTATTTT.

This chain links TRBV7-9 with TRBJ2-5, with 7 bases aligning to TRBD1. The germline gives CDR1 SEHNR, CDR2 FQNEAQ (reference sequence). This CDR3 is 13 amino acids long. With V trimmed by 11 bases and J by 0 bases, 6 bases remained unmatched. The CDR3 region is CAAYRGYQETQYF. The CDR3 DNA reads as TGTGCCGCATACAGGGGCTACCAAGAGACCCAGTACTTC.

V and J are TRBV6-1 and TRBJ1-6; possible D gene TRBD1, 6 bases. In germline, CDR1 is MNHNS, CDR2 SASEGT. V lost 3 bases and J 5 bases, leaving 8 bases between the germline ends. This CDR3 has 14 residues. DNA for the CDR3: TGTGCCAGCAGTGAGACAGGAGATAATTCACCCCTCCACTTT. This codes for CASSETGDNSPLHF.

This clone was counted between two and nine times. The V and J genes are TRBV2 and TRBJ2-5; maybe TRBD2 (6 bases). This CDR3 has 13 amino acids. Germline V CDR1 and CDR2: SNHLY, FYNNEI. V dropped 5 bases and J dropped 7 bases, with 14 bases sitting between them. CDR3 sequence (DNA): TGTGCCAGCAGTCCCGGGCAGGAGGGGACCCAGTACTTC. This gives the protein CASSPGQEGTQYF.

Here the CDR3 reads CASSASYSDSGNTIYF. The CDR3 DNA is TGTGCCAGCAGCGCTTCTTACAGTGACTCTGGAAACACCATATATTTT. The chain carries TRBV9 and TRBJ1-3; D uncertain. V lost 3 bases to trimming and J lost 0 bases, with 13 bases between them. Germline CDR1 is SGDLS and CDR2 is YYNGEE. This CDR3 has 16 amino acids.

This clone was seen at least ten times. J is TRBJ1-3 and V is TRBV5-6; TRBD1 agrees at 7 bases. The ends lost 4 bases at V and 10 bases at J; junction bases unmatched: 5. The CDR3 loop spans 12 amino acids. Per germline, CDR1 SGHDT and CDR2 YYEEEE. CDR3 nucleotides: TGTGCCAGCAGCCTGCAGGGGGATACCATATATTTT. This codes for CASSLQGDTIYF.

This clone has a count of ten or more. The chain combines TRBV7-6 with TRBJ2-3; possibly TRBD1 for D (6 bases). The CDR3 covers 13 residues. Trimming took 5 bases from V and 14 from J, leaving 20 bases between them. Germline CDR1 and CDR2: SGHVS and FNYEAQ. CDR3 residues: CASSPATGLDPYF. In nucleotides, the CDR3 is TGTGCCAGCAGCCCAGCCACAGGGTTGGATCCGTATTTT.

This chain connects TRBV28 to TRBJ1-1, with a tentative D call TRBD1 (6 bases). Trimming removed 2 bases at V and 7 bases at J, with 8 bases between. CDR3 length: 12 amino acids. Germline values: CDR1 MDHEN, CDR2 SYDVKM. The CDR3 region has the DNA TGTGCCAGCAGTTTAGGACAGTTTGAAGCTTTCTTT. Its protein is CASSLGQFEAFF.